This TCR beta chain came from a study of blood T cell repertoires in COVID-19. Only in-frame clones appear in the TCRdb table, and some are missing; sequencing was by immunoSEQ multiplex PCR. The top ten hold under 13% of the sample, which has some 170,000 clones, approximately 78% seen once. Sequencing was done on a sample of peripheral blood. The TCR sequence derives from a human donor in a cohort sampled during active COVID-19.

CDR3 sequence (DNA): TGCGCCAGCAGCCTATCCCCCATAGAGAACACTGAAGCTTTCTTT. Its protein product is CASSLSPIENTEAFF. V gene TRBV4-3 combines with J gene TRBJ1-1; no firm D call. V lost 4 bases, J lost 1 base, and 13 bases lay in between. The CDR3 consists of 15 residues. Looked up from germline, CDR1 is LGHNA and CDR2 is YSLEER.